The clone carrying this T cell receptor beta chain was counted once. Its antigen remains unidentified. The authors prepared the TCRbeta library with unique molecular identifiers. MiXCR, applied by TCRdb to the PCR reads, yields one record per CDR3 protein. This sample has approximately 230,000 distinct CDR3 sequences, with roughly 25% found just once. The data are from a study of T-cell reconstitution after alpha-beta-depleted transplantation in children. The study, taken as a whole, reports: As was reported, about two months after transplant, alpha-beta T cells came from several hundred expanded graft clones. After transplant, high TCRbeta diversity at day 60 in some patients arose from surviving recipient T cells and thymic progenitors. Newly produced T cells mostly provided counts and TCRbeta diversity after one year, as hyperexpanded clones declined.

The germline gives CDR1 DFQATT, CDR2 SNEGSKA (reference sequence). The ends were cut back, 0 bases at V and 4 bases at J, with 6 bases in the middle. CDR3 size: 12 residues. The sample consisted of PBMCs, mostly from graft donor cells, taken 360 days after TCRalphabeta/CD19-depleted stem cell transplant. V is TRBV20-1 and J is TRBJ1-2; unclear D gene. This receptor was identified in a female patient between 2 and 15 years old who had a stem cell transplant for congenital amegakaryocytic thrombocytopenia, so the T cells may come from the graft donor. The CDR3 nucleotides are TGCAGTGCTAGAGATGGTTTCTATGGCTACACCTTC. It is translated as CSARDGFYGYTF.